This T cell receptor beta chain was sequenced during a study of cytomegalovirus exposure and HLA in healthy donors. Study outcomes and limitations: A previous analysis found most TCR beta V segments productive roughly 87% or roughly 30% of the time. The study dropped some indistinguishable V segments, TRBV6-2 and TRBV6-3 among them. Researchers counted roughly 150 TCR beta chains as cytomegalovirus-associated.

A few counts support this clone. The target antigen is unknown. The PCR ran on 60 Vbeta and 13 Jbeta primers. Source study methods: The count from a later analysis was some 83 million unique TCR beta chains, around 10 million of them shared. Repertoires were generated with immunoSEQ multiplex PCR, while TCRdb's copy carries only in-frame clones and drops some. Clonal size and the V and J genes are those of that table, whereas D and trimming came from the DNA. The data show 200,000 to 250,000 clones, roughly 82% seen once. V lost 4 bases to trimming and J lost 5 bases; unmatched junction nucleotides: 4. The CDR3 contains 15 residues. The germline V gene encodes CDR1 MNHEY and CDR2 SVGAGI.

The sample was PBMCs. The V gene is TRBV6-5, the J gene TRBJ2-5; 13 nucleotides line up with TRBD2. The clonotype comes from a woman in her 40s in good health and CMV-seropositive. The CDR3 protein is CASSSLGLAGETQYF. The CDR3 DNA follows: TGTGCCAGCAGTTCCCTGGGACTAGCGGGGGAGACCCAGTACTTC.